This T cell receptor beta chain was retrieved from a study of CD8 T cell repertoires and HIV-1 epitope variants. Clones were read by immunoSEQ multiplex PCR, and TCRdb kept only the in-frame ones, dropping some. There are some 87,000 clones in the sample; approximately 70% occur only once, and roughly 26% lies in the top ten. This clonotype originated in a male donor with HIV. The sequenced sample was uncultured baseline CD8+ T cells from peripheral blood mononuclear cells (PBMCs).

This CDR3 is CASSFRGTEAFF. The CDR3 bases are TGTGCCAGCAGTTTCAGGGGTACTGAAGCTTTCTTT. The chain has TRBV6-5 and TRBJ1-1, with a tentative D call TRBD1 (6 bases). Trimming took 4 bases from V and 5 from J, leaving 8 bases between them. In germline, CDR1 is MNHEY, CDR2 SVGAGI. The CDR3 length is 12 residues.